These 15 T cell receptor beta chains share one sample of origin, sequenced in a study of radiation and T cells in renal cell carcinoma. TCRdb keeps only in-frame clones here, not all; method: immunoSEQ multiplex PCR. The sample contains approximately 25,000 clones, 45% to 55% of which appear only once. The treatment is: treatment-naive control, cytoreductive nephrectomy. The sample consisted of tumor tissue, taken from a patient whose treatment was nephrectomy without radiotherapy. These receptors were obtained from a human donor with renal cell carcinoma.

The chain couples TRBV19 to TRBJ2-1; D gene unclear. Looked up from germline, CDR1 is LNHDA and CDR2 is SQIVND (reference sequence). The CDR3 loop spans 15 amino acids. V shed 6 bases and J shed 0 bases, with 12 bases lying between them. Here the CDR3 DNA reads TGTGCCAGTAGGGCCGACCGGAGCTCCTACAATGAGCAGTTCTTC. It codes for CASRADRSSYNEQFF.

There are a few counts of this clone. The chain has TRBV27 and TRBJ1-1; 7 bases fit TRBD1. Unmatched junction bases numbered 8, after V lost 6 bases and J lost 4 bases. The CDR3 is made up of 14 amino acids. Germline lookup yields CDR1 MNHEY and CDR2 SMNVEV (reference sequence). The CDR3 nucleotides read TGTGCCAGCAGCTTGCGGGGGGACAGCACTGAAGCTTTCTTT. Translation: CASSLRGDSTEAFF.

The J gene is TRBJ2-7, the V gene TRBV23-1; D is ambiguous. TRBV23-1 is filed as an ORF, its function uncertain. V was trimmed by 4 bases and J by 4 bases, leaving 17 bases between them. The CDR3 spans 15 residues. CDR3 loop: CASSRKPGPFYEQYF. CDR3 bases: TGCGCCAGCAGTCGAAAGCCGGGCCCTTTTTACGAGCAGTACTTC.

V usage is TRBV6-6 and J usage is TRBJ1-2; the D is unclear. CDR3 length equals 14 residues. V lost 0 bases, J lost 3 bases, and 8 bases lay in between. Germline-derived CDR1 and CDR2 are MNHNY and SVGAGI (reference sequence). The DNA of the CDR3 is TGTGCCAGCAGTTACTCGAGGATCGACTATGGCTACACCTTC. Amino acids: CASSYSRIDYGYTF.

V usage is TRBV6-6 and J usage is TRBJ1-2; 7 bases line up with TRBD1. The CDR3 contains 15 residues. With V trimmed by 8 bases and J by 0 bases, 9 bases remained unmatched. The germline gives CDR1 MNHNY, CDR2 SVGAGI (reference sequence). CDR3 nucleotides: TGTGCCAGCGTCGGCCTCAGGGGGACTAACTATGGCTACACCTTC. As protein: CASVGLRGTNYGYTF.

This chain connects TRBV7-2 to TRBJ2-3; perhaps D is TRBD1 or TRBD2 (6 bases each). CDR1 and CDR2 (germline): SGHTA, FQGNSA. The CDR3 contains 15 residues. Trimming shortened V by 4 bases and J by 2 bases, and 13 bases separated the two germline ends. The CDR3 region is CASSSPGGPTDTQYF. The CDR3 nucleotides are TGTGCCAGCAGCTCTCCTGGGGGGCCCACAGATACGCAGTATTTT. The complete variable domain, with remaining parts taken from reference TRBV7-2 and TRBJ2-3, reads GAGVSQSPSNKVTEKGKDVELRCDPISGHTALYWYRQSLGQGLEFLIYFQGNSAPDKSGLPSDRFSAERTGGSVSTLTIQRTQQEDSAVYLCASSSPGGPTDTQYFGPGTRLTVL.

The chain employs TRBV6-6 and TRBJ2-3; 9 nucleotides line up with TRBD2. The CDR3 extends over 14 amino acids. Germline values: CDR1 MNHNY, CDR2 SVGAGI (reference sequence). V trimming: 6 bases; J trimming: 2 bases; junction bases outside the gene matches: 3. CDR3 DNA: TGTGCCAGCAGGATAGCGGGAGCCACAGATACGCAGTATTTT. Its translation is CASRIAGATDTQYF.

This chain links TRBV7-2 with TRBJ2-3, with a tentative D call TRBD2 (7 bases). The V end lost 2 bases, the J end lost 6 bases, and 21 bases lay between the germline ends. This CDR3 is built from 17 residues. The germline CDR1 and CDR2 sequences are SGHTA and FQGNSA. In DNA form, the CDR3 reads TGTGCCAGCAGCTTAAGGATCGGGGGCCGGGGGGCGGATACGCAGTATTTT. As protein: CASSLRIGGRGADTQYF.

This clone came up a few times. The rearrangement links TRBV7-2 to TRBJ2-3; TRBD2 agrees at 16 bases. CDR1 and CDR2 (germline): SGHTA, FQGNSA. The length of the CDR3 is 18 residues. The junction had 7 bases not matched to a gene; V was cut back by 3 bases and J by 4 bases. Here the CDR3 DNA reads TGTGCCAGCAGCTTCAACAAGGGACTAGCGGGGGGGGCAGATACGCAGTATTTT. Amino acid sequence: CASSFNKGLAGGADTQYF. Complete variable domain (other parts from reference TRBV7-2 and TRBJ2-3): GAGVSQSPSNKVTEKGKDVELRCDPISGHTALYWYRQSLGQGLEFLIYFQGNSAPDKSGLPSDRFSAERTGGSVSTLTIQRTQQEDSAVYLCASSFNKGLAGGADTQYFGPGTRLTVL.

The gene calls are TRBV4-2 and TRBJ2-3; 14 positions agree with TRBD2. This CDR3 is built from 18 residues. Germline V lookup: CDR1 LGHNA, CDR2 YNFKEQ. V shed 2 bases and J 7 bases; nucleotides not matched to a gene: 11. In nucleotides, the CDR3 is TGTGCCAGCAGCCAACCTCTAATGACTAGCGGGGGGGCAAATACGCAGTATTTT. It translates to CASSQPLMTSGGANTQYF.

V gene TRBV10-3 combines with J gene TRBJ2-7; either TRBD1 or TRBD2 may supply D (5 bases each). The CDR3 has 13 amino acids. The V end was cut by 11 bases, the J end by 1 base, with 15 bases between. Germline V gene lookup returns CDR1 ENHRY and CDR2 SYGVKD. In DNA form, the CDR3 reads TGTGCCGGAGGTAGGGGCGCTTCCTACGAGCAGTACTTC. It is translated as CAGGRGASYEQYF.

The chain is built from TRBV11-1 and TRBJ2-7; D is uncertain. Germline assignment: CDR1 SGHAT and CDR2 FQDESV (reference sequence). CDR3 length: 13 amino acids. V was cut by 0 bases and J by 7 bases, with 10 bases left in between. The CDR3 DNA sequence: TGTGCCAGCAGCTTAGCGAAAGGGCGAGAGCAGTACTTC. Translated, it gives CASSLAKGREQYF.

The rearrangement uses TRBV7-2 and TRBJ1-2, with unresolved D. The CDR3 has 14 amino acids. Germline assignment: CDR1 SGHTA and CDR2 FQGNSA. V was trimmed by 1 base and J by 4 bases, leaving 10 bases between them. The CDR3 loop is CASSLGMEGYGYTF. Written as DNA, the CDR3 is TGTGCCAGCAGCTTAGGCATGGAGGGCTATGGCTACACCTTC. Drawing the rest from reference TRBV7-2 and TRBJ1-2, the complete variable domain is GAGVSQSPSNKVTEKGKDVELRCDPISGHTALYWYRQSLGQGLEFLIYFQGNSAPDKSGLPSDRFSAERTGGSVSTLTIQRTQQEDSAVYLCASSLGMEGYGYTFGSGTRLTVV.

This clone was detected only once. V usage is TRBV5-1 and J usage is TRBJ2-5; D tentatively reads TRBD1 or TRBD2 (6 bases each). V gave up 3 bases and J gave up 1 base, with 16 bases separating them. Germline V lookup: CDR1 SGHRS, CDR2 YFSETQ. This CDR3 is built from 16 residues. CDR3 region: CASSWGASLGQETQYF. Here the CDR3 DNA reads TGCGCCAGCAGCTGGGGGGCTAGCTTGGGCCAAGAGACCCAGTACTTC. The whole variable domain, filled in from reference TRBV5-1 and TRBJ2-5, reads KAGVTQTPRYLIKTRGQQVTLSCSPISGHRSVSWYQQTPGQGLQFLFEYFSETQRNKGNFPGRFSGRQFSNSRSEMNVSTLELGDSALYLCASSWGASLGQETQYFGPGTRLLVL.

This sequence joins TRBV4-2 and TRBJ2-7, with 7 bases identical to TRBD1. Trimming removed 1 base from V and 5 bases from J; junction bases left unmatched: 8. The CDR3 has 15 residues. Germline CDR1 reads LGHNA; CDR2 reads YNFKEQ. CDR3 nucleotides: TGTGCCAGCAGCCAAGGGACAGGACAACGGGACGAGCAGTACTTC. Translating it yields CASSQGTGQRDEQYF.